This T cell receptor beta chain was obtained from a study of blood T cell repertoires in COVID-19. Study background: COVID-19 samples, acute and convalescent, were from the United States, Italy and Spain. Nucleic acid was either cDNA or gDNA, and it came from T cells, B-cell-depleted T cells, or PBMCs.

The CDR3 sequence is 16 residues long. CDR1 and CDR2 (germline): SGHRS, YFSETQ. Trimming shortened V by 4 bases and J by 1 base, and 17 bases separated the two germline ends. Methods used by the authors: Using reference gene primer amplification, nucleated cell counts were estimated. Method: immunoSEQ multiplex PCR; TCRdb's copy keeps in-frame clones and lacks some. V and J calls and clone size come straight from that table; D and trimming were deduced from the DNA. The data show about 220,000 clones, with roughly 84% seen just once and less than 20% held by the top ten. The chain joins TRBV5-1 to TRBJ1-1; D possibly corresponds to TRBD1 (5 bases). The material sequenced was peripheral blood. This receptor was taken from a man aged 30 to 45 with active or convalescent COVID-19. CDR3 amino acids: CASSPPDTLGNTEAFF. The CDR3 DNA reads TGCGCCAGCAGCCCTCCGGACACACTCGGGAACACTGAAGCTTTCTTT. Complete variable domain (other parts from reference TRBV5-1 and TRBJ1-1): KAGVTQTPRYLIKTRGQQVTLSCSPISGHRSVSWYQQTPGQGLQFLFEYFSETQRNKGNFPGRFSGRQFSNSRSEMNVSTLELGDSALYLCASSPPDTLGNTEAFFGQGTRLTVV.